This T cell receptor beta chain was observed in a study of blood T cell dynamics during melanoma immunotherapy. Study outcomes and limitations: At W3, later disease-control patients showed bifurcated PBMC repertoire changes, unlike progressors.

Profiled with immunoSEQ multiplex PCR; TCRdb holds only in-frame clones, not every one. The sample gives about 5,000 clones, more than 65% of which show up once; 10% is in the top ten. With respect to this clone: The target antigen is unknown.

Germline-derived CDR1 and CDR2 are SNHLY and FYNNEI. Trimming pared 7 bases from V and 5 bases from J, leaving 17 bases between. This CDR3 comprises 15 residues. Time point indicated: week 3, after first cycle of checkpoint inhibitor. Samples come from before therapy and from week 3 after the first blockade cycle. Response was assessed by RECIST 1.1 at 12 weeks, except a couple of rapid progressors. The chain recombines TRBV2 with TRBJ1-4, with a weak D call TRBD1 (6 bases). The receptor was derived from a human donor with melanoma. This sample comprised blood, obtained from a patient treated with checkpoint blockade. The CDR3 nucleotides read TGTGCCAGCACTCCCCACAGGGTGCTAAATGAAAAACTGTTTTTT. Amino acids: CASTPHRVLNEKLFF.